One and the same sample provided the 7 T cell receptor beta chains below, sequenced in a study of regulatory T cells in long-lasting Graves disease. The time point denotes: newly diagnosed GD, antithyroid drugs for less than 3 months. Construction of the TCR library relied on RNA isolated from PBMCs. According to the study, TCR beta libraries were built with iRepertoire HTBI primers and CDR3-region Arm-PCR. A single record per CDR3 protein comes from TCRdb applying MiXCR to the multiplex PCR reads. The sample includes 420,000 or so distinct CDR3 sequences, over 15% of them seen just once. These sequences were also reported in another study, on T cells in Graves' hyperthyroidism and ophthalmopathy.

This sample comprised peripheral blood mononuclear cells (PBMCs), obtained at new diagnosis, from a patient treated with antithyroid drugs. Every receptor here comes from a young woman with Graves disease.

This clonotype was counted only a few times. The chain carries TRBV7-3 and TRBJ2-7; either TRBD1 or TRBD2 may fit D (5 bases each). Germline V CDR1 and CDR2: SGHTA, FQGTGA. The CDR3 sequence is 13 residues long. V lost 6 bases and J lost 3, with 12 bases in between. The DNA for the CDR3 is TGTGCCAGCAGTCGGGGCTTCAGCTACGAGCAGTACTTC. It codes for CASSRGFSYEQYF.

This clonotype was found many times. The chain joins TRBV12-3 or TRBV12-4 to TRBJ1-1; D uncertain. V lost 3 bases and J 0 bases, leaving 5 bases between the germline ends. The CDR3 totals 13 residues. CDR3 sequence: CASSFIMNTEAFF. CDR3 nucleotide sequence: TGTGCCAGCAGTTTTATTATGAACACTGAAGCTTTCTTT.

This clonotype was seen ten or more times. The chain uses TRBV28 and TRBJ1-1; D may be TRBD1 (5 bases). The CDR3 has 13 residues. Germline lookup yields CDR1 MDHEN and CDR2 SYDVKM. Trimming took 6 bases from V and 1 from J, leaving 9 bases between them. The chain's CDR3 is CASRRDGNTEAFF. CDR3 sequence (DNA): TGTGCCAGCAGGCGGGACGGGAACACTGAAGCTTTCTTT.

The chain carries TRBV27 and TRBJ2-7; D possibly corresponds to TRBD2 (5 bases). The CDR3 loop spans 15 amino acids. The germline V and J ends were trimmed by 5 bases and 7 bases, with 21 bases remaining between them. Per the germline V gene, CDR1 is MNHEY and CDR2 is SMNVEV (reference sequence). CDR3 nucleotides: TGTGCCAGCAGTCTCATACACGGGGAAATTGGAGAGCAGTACTTC. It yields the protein CASSLIHGEIGEQYF.

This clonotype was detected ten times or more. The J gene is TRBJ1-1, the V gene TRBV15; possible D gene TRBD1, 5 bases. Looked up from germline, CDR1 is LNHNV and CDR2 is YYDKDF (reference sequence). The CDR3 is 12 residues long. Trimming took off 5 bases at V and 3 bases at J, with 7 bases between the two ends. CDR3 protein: CATSRRDTEAFF. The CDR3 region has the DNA TGTGCCACCAGCCGCAGGGACACTGAAGCTTTCTTT. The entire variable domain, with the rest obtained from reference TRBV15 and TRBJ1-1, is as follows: DAMVIQNPRYQVTQFGKPVTLSCSQTLNHNVMYWYQQKSSQAPKLLFHYYDKDFNNEADTPDNFQSRRPNTSFCFLDIRSPGLGDTAMYLCATSRRDTEAFFGQGTRLTVV.

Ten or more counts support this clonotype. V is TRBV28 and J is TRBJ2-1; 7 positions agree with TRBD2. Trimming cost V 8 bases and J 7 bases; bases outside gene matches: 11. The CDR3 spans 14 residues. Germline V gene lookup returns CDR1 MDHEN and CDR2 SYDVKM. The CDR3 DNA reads TGTGCCAGCCGTCTTGGCGGGAGTAGGAATGAGCAGTTCTTC. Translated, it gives CASRLGGSRNEQFF.

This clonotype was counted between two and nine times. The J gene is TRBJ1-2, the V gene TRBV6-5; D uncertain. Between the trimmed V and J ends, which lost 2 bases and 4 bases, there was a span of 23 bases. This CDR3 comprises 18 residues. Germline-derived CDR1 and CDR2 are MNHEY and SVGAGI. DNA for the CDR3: TGTGCCAGCAGTTACAGGCAAAGTAACGCGGCCGGTCGCTATGGCTACACCTTC. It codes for CASSYRQSNAAGRYGYTF.